Listed here are 9 T cell receptor beta chains from one sample, sequenced in a study of cytomegalovirus exposure and HLA in healthy donors. It was with 60 Vbeta and 13 Jbeta primers that the PCR ran. Assay: immunoSEQ multiplex PCR; the TCRdb copy retains only in-frame clones and omits some. This sample has more than 150,000 clones, with around 80% found just once. Sample: PBMCs. The receptors here all came from a girl aged 10 to 17 in good health and CMV-seropositive.

The J gene is TRBJ1-2, the V gene TRBV27; 9 nucleotides align to TRBD1. Germline V gene sequence: CDR1 MNHEY, CDR2 SMNVEV (reference sequence). The CDR3 is made up of 12 amino acids. V dropped 3 bases and J dropped 8; count of bases not matched to a gene: 1. CDR3 in amino acids: CASSLTGGGYTF. As DNA, the CDR3 is TGTGCCAGCAGTTTGACAGGGGGAGGCTACACCTTC.

This clone was seen more than once but under ten times. V gene TRBV25-1 combines with J gene TRBJ1-2, with D perhaps TRBD1 (6 bases). The germline CDR1 and CDR2 sequences are MGHDK and SYGVNS. With 6 bases removed from V and 1 base from J, the gap between germline ends came to 9 bases. The length of the CDR3 is 13 residues. In DNA, the CDR3 is TGTGCCAGCAGACAGGGCCTTAACTATGGCTACACCTTC. Translation: CASRQGLNYGYTF.

The genes are TRBV29-1 and TRBJ2-2; 12 bases align to TRBD2. This CDR3 has 15 residues. CDR1 is SQVTM and CDR2 is ANQGSEA in the germline V gene. V was clipped by 4 bases and J by 5 bases; unmatched bases: 5. The CDR3 DNA follows: TGCAGCGTTGCCCTAGCGGGAGGGCCGACCGGGGAGCTGTTTTTT. Its translation is CSVALAGGPTGELFF.

This clone came up once. The chain is built from TRBV7-2 and TRBJ2-5, with 10 nucleotides matching TRBD2. This CDR3 is 13 amino acids long. Germline CDR1 and CDR2: SGHTA and FQGNSA. V gave up 2 bases and J gave up 14 bases; unmatched junction bases: 8. The CDR3 region is CASSLMGLATRYF. In DNA, the CDR3 is TGTGCCAGCAGCTTAATGGGACTAGCGACCCGATACTTC.

Concerning this clone itself: Other DNA sequences from this sample encode an identical CDR3 as well. The genes are TRBV6-5 and TRBJ2-3; perhaps TRBD1 as D (6 bases). CDR3 length: 14 residues. Trimming removed 2 bases from V and 6 bases from J, with 12 bases in between. Germline V CDR1 and CDR2: MNHEY, SVGAGI. In DNA, the CDR3 is TGTGCCAGCAGTTACCAGGGGTTCACGGATACGCAGTATTTT. Protein: CASSYQGFTDTQYF.

This chain links TRBV2 with TRBJ1-5, with D possibly TRBD1 on 6 matching bases. The germline gives CDR1 SNHLY, CDR2 FYNNEI. The CDR3 length is 20 residues. V lost 0 bases, J lost 1 base, and 22 bases lay in between. The CDR3 spells CASSEASGGGRYSSNQPQHF. The CDR3 DNA follows: TGTGCCAGCAGTGAAGCGAGTGGGGGGGGCAGGTATAGCAGCAATCAGCCCCAGCATTTT.

The rearrangement joins TRBV29-1 to TRBJ2-1; no firm D call. The V end was cut by 1 base, the J end by 0 bases, with 13 bases between. The length of the CDR3 is 16 residues. The germline V gene encodes CDR1 SQVTM and CDR2 ANQGSEA. CDR3 sequence: CSVEGFEESSYNEQFF. The CDR3 DNA is TGCAGCGTTGAAGGGTTCGAGGAGAGCTCCTACAATGAGCAGTTCTTC.

V and J are TRBV7-9 and TRBJ2-1; 7 nucleotides agree with TRBD1. CDR1 is SEHNR and CDR2 is FQNEAQ in the germline V gene (reference sequence). The CDR3 runs to 19 residues. Trimming took 0 bases from V and 2 from J; bases not matched to a gene: 13. The CDR3 DNA is TGTGCCAGCAGCTTAGCGGACTCACTGCTAGGGGGCCCCTACAATGAGCAGTTCTTC. It encodes CASSLADSLLGGPYNEQFF.

The chain uses TRBV28 and TRBJ2-7; a weak D match, TRBD2 (5 bases). Deletions cut 5 bases from V and 3 bases from J, with 17 bases between. This CDR3 is 15 amino acids long. Germline lookup yields CDR1 MDHEN and CDR2 SYDVKM. The CDR3 DNA follows: TGTGCCAGCAGTATGGGAGTTACTGATGGCTACGAGCAGTACTTC. It encodes CASSMGVTDGYEQYF.